The next 14 T cell receptor beta chains were all read from a single sample in a study of T cell repertoires in cytomegalovirus infection. Each CDR3 protein gets one entry after TCRdb re-called the reads with MiXCR. The sample has 200,000 to 250,000 distinct CDR3 sequences; 22% are singletons. What was sequenced was CD8+ T cells from PBMCs. The receptors shown here come from a human donor in good health (CMV status not recorded). Some clones in this sample may be carry-over from other donors' samples.

The rearrangement uses TRBV4-1 and TRBJ1-5; D gene unclear. Trimming pared 0 bases from V and 6 bases from J, leaving 6 bases between. From germline, CDR1 is MGHRA and CDR2 YSYEKL. The CDR3 totals 13 residues. This CDR3 reads CASSQDDGQPQHF. CDR3 bases: TGCGCCAGCAGCCAAGATGATGGTCAGCCCCAGCATTTT.

This clonotype has ten or more counts. The chain links TRBV7-2 to TRBJ1-4; D may be TRBD1 (5 bases). In germline, CDR1 is SGHTA, CDR2 FQGNSA. The CDR3 sequence is 16 residues long. V gave up 3 bases and J gave up 12 bases, with 23 bases separating them. DNA of the CDR3: TGTGCCAGCAGCTTCGGTAGCCGACCGGGGACCAGGGAACTGTTTTTT. Protein: CASSFGSRPGTRELFF. The whole variable domain, filled in from reference TRBV7-2 and TRBJ1-4, reads GAGVSQSPSNKVTEKGKDVELRCDPISGHTALYWYRQSLGQGLEFLIYFQGNSAPDKSGLPSDRFSAERTGGSVSTLTIQRTQQEDSAVYLCASSFGSRPGTRELFFGSGTQLSVL.

V is TRBV5-8 and J is TRBJ2-3; D perhaps matches TRBD2 (6 bases). V lost 4 bases, J lost 6 bases, and 18 bases lay in between. Germline V CDR1 and CDR2: SGHTS, YDEGEE. The CDR3 sequence is 15 residues long. CDR3 in DNA: TGTGCCAGCAGCCCCGCGGAGGGTGATTTGGATACGCAGTATTTT. This sequence encodes CASSPAEGDLDTQYF.

CDR3 sequence: CASSLVSAQGDGAFF. The CDR3 nucleotides read TGTGCCAGCAGCTTAGTGTCCGCACAGGGGGATGGAGCTTTCTTT. The rearrangement joins TRBV7-9 to TRBJ1-1, with 8 positions matching TRBD1. This CDR3 spans 15 amino acids. V lost 1 base, J lost 10 bases, and 11 bases stayed unmatched. Per the germline V gene, CDR1 is SEHNR and CDR2 is FQNEAQ (reference sequence).

This clonotype has more than one count but fewer than ten. The chain employs TRBV20-1 and TRBJ2-7, with 8 positions matching TRBD2. Looked up from germline, CDR1 is DFQATT and CDR2 is SNEGSKA (reference sequence). The ends lost 6 bases at V and 0 bases at J; junction bases unmatched: 7. This CDR3 comprises 14 residues. The CDR3 DNA is TGCAGTGCCCGGGAGGGAGGGAACTCCTACGAGCAGTACTTC. The encoded protein is CSAREGGNSYEQYF.

The rearrangement uses TRBV29-1 and TRBJ2-7; 9 bases map to TRBD1. The germline gives CDR1 SQVTM, CDR2 ANQGSEA. Losses at the gene ends were 5 bases for V and 4 bases for J; bases not matched to a gene: 6. The CDR3 totals 13 residues. CDR3 bases: TGCAGCGTTCGGACAGGGGAGAAATACGAGCAGTACTTC. This sequence encodes CSVRTGEKYEQYF.

V and J are TRBV5-6 and TRBJ2-7, with D perhaps being TRBD1 or TRBD2 (5 bases each). This CDR3 spans 16 amino acids. The germline CDR1 and CDR2 sequences are SGHDT and YYEEEE. Trimming took 0 bases from V and 0 from J, leaving 13 bases between them. CDR3 amino acids: CASSLEWDPRSYEQYF. The CDR3 DNA follows: TGTGCCAGCAGCTTGGAGTGGGACCCCCGCTCCTACGAGCAGTACTTC.

This clonotype has ten or more counts. The chain links TRBV7-6 to TRBJ2-1; 11 nucleotides line up with TRBD1. Germline trimming cut 5 bases from V and 7 bases from J; bases unmatched to any gene: 4. The CDR3 has 14 residues. The germline V gene has CDR1 SGHVS and CDR2 FNYEAQ. Here the CDR3 reads CASSAGQGGNEQFF. In DNA, the CDR3 is TGTGCCAGCAGCGCGGGACAGGGGGGAAATGAGCAGTTCTTC.

Worth noting for this clonotype: Just one base apart from a much larger clone, this may be a read error. The V and J genes are TRBV7-3 and TRBJ2-3; D not certain. CDR1 is SGHTA, CDR2 FQGTGA, per germline. The CDR3 contains 14 residues. As DNA, the CDR3 is TGTGTCAGCAGCCCCTACGGGAGCACAGATACGCAGTATTTT. This sequence encodes CVSSPYGSTDTQYF.

This chain links TRBV14 with TRBJ2-5; TRBD2 agrees at 8 bases. The trim removed 0 bases at V and 0 bases at J, leaving 6 bases unmatched. Looked up from germline, CDR1 is SGHDN and CDR2 is FVKESK. The CDR3 totals 17 residues. CDR3 coding DNA: TGTGCCAGCAGCCAAGATGCGGCTAGCGGGTACCAAGAGACCCAGTACTTC. Protein: CASSQDAASGYQETQYF.

The chain has TRBV5-5 and TRBJ2-2; 9 bases fit TRBD1. Germline CDR1 SGHKS, CDR2 YYEKEE (reference sequence). The CDR3 is made up of 15 amino acids. Trimming cost V 6 bases and J 4 bases; bases outside gene matches: 7. The chain's CDR3 is CASTRQGGTTGELFF. In DNA form, the CDR3 reads TGTGCCAGCACCCGACAGGGGGGGACCACCGGGGAGCTGTTTTTT.

By share, this clonotype ranks as medium-sized (0.01 to 0.1%). This chain links TRBV28 with TRBJ2-7, with 8 bases aligning to TRBD1. J gave up 2 bases and V 5 bases, and 11 bases lay outside the gene matches. From germline, CDR1 is MDHEN and CDR2 SYDVKM. CDR3 length: 16 residues. CDR3 sequence: CASSPPGTGLTYEQYF. In DNA, the CDR3 is TGTGCCAGCAGTCCCCCCGGGACAGGACTCACCTACGAGCAGTACTTC.

This clonotype was seen many times. The chain joins TRBV6-5 to TRBJ2-2; 11 bases align to TRBD1. V lost 4 bases to trimming and J lost 6 bases; unmatched junction nucleotides: 4. Germline assignment: CDR1 MNHEY and CDR2 SVGAGI. The length of the CDR3 is 15 residues. CDR3 sequence: CASSWTGGASGELFF. CDR3 bases: TGTGCCAGCAGTTGGACAGGGGGCGCTTCCGGGGAGCTGTTTTTT.

This clonotype was recorded at least ten times. V usage is TRBV6-5 and J usage is TRBJ1-1; 7 bases map to TRBD1. In germline, CDR1 is MNHEY, CDR2 SVGAGI. The V gene end was trimmed by 9 bases and the J gene end by 6 bases; junction bases not matched to a gene: 10. The CDR3 consists of 13 residues. For the CDR3, the DNA is TGTGCCAGTGCGACAGGGCCCGGCGCTGAAGCTTTCTTT. Amino acids: CASATGPGAEAFF.